What follows describes a single TCR beta chain. The data were obtained in a study of control samples from healthy donors and cancer patients. Here immunoSEQ multiplex PCR was the method, and the copy in TCRdb shows in-frame clones only, minus some. The table lists some 65,000 clones, approximately 80% of them singletons. This CDR3 has 15 residues. The germline CDR1 and CDR2 sequences are SGHNT and YENEEA. Trimming pared 2 bases from V and 8 bases from J, leaving 13 bases between. This receptor was identified in a woman between 45 and 65 years old with lung cancer. Sequenced input: PBMCs. The V gene is TRBV11-3, the J gene TRBJ1-6; no reliable D call. Here the CDR3 reads CASSLKPTEDSPLHF. The CDR3 DNA reads TGTGCCAGCAGCTTAAAACCGACCGAGGATTCACCCCTCCACTTT.